This T cell receptor beta chain was sequenced in a study of blood T cell repertoires in COVID-19. The data were produced by immunoSEQ multiplex PCR, yet TCRdb's version contains in-frame clones alone and is incomplete. The data show 60,000 to 80,000 clones, approximately 90% seen once. Germline CDR1 SGDLS, CDR2 YYNGEE. V was clipped by 7 bases and J by 5 bases, with 12 bases between them. The CDR3 is 12 residues long. This chain joins TRBV9 and TRBJ2-5; D perhaps matches TRBD2 (6 bases). Sequencing used peripheral blood. This clonotype was sampled from a man aged 55-75 years with acute or convalescent COVID-19. The CDR3 DNA reads as TGTGCCAGCGGTCGAGGAGGGGAGACCCAGTACTTC. Protein product: CASGRGGETQYF.